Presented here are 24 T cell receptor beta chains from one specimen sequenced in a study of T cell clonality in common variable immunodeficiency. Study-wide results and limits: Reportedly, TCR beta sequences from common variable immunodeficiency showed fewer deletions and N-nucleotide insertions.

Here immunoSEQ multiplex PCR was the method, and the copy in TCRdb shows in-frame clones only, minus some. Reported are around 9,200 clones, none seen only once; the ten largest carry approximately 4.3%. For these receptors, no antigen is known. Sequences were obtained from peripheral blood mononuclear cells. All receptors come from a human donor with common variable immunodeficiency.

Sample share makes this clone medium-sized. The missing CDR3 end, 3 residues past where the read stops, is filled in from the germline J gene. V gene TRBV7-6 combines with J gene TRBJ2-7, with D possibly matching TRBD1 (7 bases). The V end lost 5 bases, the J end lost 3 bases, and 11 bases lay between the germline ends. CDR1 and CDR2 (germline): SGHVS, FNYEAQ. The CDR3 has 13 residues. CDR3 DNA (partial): TGTGCCAGCAGCCTTCAGGGGGGCTACGAG. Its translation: CASSLQGGYE. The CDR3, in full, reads CASSLQGGYEQYF.

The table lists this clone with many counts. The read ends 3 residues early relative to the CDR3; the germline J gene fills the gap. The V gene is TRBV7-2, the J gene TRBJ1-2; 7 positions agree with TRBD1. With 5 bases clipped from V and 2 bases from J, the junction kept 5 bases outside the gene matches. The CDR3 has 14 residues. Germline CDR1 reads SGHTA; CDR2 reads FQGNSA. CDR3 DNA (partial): TGTGCCAGCAGCCAAGTGGGACAGAACTATGGC. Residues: CASSQVGQNYG. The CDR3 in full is CASSQVGQNYGYTF. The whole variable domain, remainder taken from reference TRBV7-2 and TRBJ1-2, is GAGVSQSPSNKVTEKGKDVELRCDPISGHTALYWYRQSLGQGLEFLIYFQGNSAPDKSGLPSDRFSAERTGGSVSTLTIQRTQQEDSAVYLCASSQVGQNYGYTFGSGTRLTVV.

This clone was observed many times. The CDR3 loop is CASSERTGAYEQYF. The covered CDR3 bases are TGTGCCAGCAGTGAAAGGACAGGGGCCTACGAG. This chain uses TRBV27 with TRBJ2-7; 9 bases agree with TRBD1. The CDR3 goes on 3 residues after the read ends, and that part is filled in from the germline J gene. This CDR3 comprises 14 residues. The germline V gene encodes CDR1 MNHEY and CDR2 SMNVEV (reference sequence). V gave up 5 bases and J gave up 2 bases; unmatched junction bases: 4.

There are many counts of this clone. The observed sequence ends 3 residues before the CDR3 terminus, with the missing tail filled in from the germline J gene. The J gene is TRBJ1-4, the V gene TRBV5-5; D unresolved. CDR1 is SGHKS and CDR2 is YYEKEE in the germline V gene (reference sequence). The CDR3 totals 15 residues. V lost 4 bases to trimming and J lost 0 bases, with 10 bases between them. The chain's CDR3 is CASSTTRTTNEKLFF. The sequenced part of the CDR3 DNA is TGTGCCAGCAGCACTACAAGAACAACTAATGAAAAA.

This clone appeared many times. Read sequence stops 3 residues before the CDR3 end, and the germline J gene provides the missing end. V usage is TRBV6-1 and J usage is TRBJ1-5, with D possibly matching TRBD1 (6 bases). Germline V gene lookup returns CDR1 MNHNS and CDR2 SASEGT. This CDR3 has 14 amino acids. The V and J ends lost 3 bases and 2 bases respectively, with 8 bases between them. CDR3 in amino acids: CASSESGGNQPQHF. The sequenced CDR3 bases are TGTGCCAGCAGTGAGTCAGGGGGCAATCAGCCC.

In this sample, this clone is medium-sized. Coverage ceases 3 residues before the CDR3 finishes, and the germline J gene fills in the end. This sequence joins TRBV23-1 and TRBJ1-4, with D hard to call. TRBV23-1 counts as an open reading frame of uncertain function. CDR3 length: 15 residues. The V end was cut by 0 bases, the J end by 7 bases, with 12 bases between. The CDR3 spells CASSQSASIVEKLFF. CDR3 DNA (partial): TGCGCCAGCAGTCAATCGGCATCGATCGTTGAAAAA.

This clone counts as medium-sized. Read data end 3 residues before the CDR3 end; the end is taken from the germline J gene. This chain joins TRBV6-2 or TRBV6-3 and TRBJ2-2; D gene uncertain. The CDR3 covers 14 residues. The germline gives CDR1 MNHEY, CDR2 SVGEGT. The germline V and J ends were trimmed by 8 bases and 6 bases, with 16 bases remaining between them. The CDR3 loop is CASSIPINAGELFF. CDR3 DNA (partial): TGTGCCAGCTCTATACCCATTAACGCCGGGGAG.

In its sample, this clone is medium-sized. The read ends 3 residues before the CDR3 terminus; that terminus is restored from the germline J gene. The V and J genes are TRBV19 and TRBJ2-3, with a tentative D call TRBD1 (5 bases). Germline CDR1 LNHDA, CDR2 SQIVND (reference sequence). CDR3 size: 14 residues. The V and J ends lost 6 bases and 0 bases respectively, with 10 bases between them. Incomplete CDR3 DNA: TGTGCCAGTAGCCAAACAGGTAGCACAGATACG. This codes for CASSQTGSTDT. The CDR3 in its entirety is CASSQTGSTDTQYF.

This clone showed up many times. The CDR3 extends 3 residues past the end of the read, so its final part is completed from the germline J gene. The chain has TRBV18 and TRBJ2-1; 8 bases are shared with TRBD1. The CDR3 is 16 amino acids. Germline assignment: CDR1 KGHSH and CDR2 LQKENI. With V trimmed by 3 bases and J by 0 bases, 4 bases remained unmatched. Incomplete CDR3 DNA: TGTGCCAGCTCACCTAAGCAGGGGGCCTCCTACAATGAG. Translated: CASSPKQGASYNE. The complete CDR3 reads CASSPKQGASYNEQFF.

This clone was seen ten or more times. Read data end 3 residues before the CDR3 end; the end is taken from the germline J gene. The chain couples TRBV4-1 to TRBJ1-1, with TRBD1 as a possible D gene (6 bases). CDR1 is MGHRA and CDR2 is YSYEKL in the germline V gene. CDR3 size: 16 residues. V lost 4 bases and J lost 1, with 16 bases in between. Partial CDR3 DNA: TGCGCCAGCAGCCCACCGGGACACGAGGGGAACACTGAA. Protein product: CASSPPGHEGNTE. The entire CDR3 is CASSPPGHEGNTEAFF.

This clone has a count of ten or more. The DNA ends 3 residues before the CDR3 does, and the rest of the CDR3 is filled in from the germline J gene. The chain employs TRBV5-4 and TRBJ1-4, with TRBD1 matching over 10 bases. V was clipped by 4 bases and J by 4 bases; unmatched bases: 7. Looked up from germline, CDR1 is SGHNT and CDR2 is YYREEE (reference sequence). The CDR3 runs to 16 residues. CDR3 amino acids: CASSARQGASNEKLFF. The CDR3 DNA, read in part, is TGTGCCAGCAGCGCCCGACAGGGGGCGAGTAATGAAAAA.

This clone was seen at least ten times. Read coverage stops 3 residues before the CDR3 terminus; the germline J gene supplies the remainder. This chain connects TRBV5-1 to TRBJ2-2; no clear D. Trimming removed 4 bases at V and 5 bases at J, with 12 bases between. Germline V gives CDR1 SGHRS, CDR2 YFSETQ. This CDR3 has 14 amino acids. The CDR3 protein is CASSIYESTGELFF. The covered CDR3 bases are TGCGCCAGCAGCATCTACGAATCTACCGGGGAG.

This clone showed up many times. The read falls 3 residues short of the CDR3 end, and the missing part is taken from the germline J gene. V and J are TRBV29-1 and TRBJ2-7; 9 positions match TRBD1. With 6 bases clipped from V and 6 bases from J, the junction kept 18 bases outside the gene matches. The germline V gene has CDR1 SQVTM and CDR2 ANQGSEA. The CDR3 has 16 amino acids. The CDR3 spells CSVYRSRDRESFEQYF. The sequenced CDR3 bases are TGCAGCGTCTACCGGAGCCGGGACAGGGAAAGTTTCGAG.

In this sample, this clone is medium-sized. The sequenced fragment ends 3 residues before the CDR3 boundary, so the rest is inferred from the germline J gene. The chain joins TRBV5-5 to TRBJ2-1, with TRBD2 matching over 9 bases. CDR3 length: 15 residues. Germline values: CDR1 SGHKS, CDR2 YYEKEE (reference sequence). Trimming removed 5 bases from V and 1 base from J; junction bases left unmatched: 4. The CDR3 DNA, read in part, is TGTGCCAGCAGTTATAGCGGGAGTTCCTACAATGAG. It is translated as CASSYSGSSYNE. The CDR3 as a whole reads CASSYSGSSYNEQFF.

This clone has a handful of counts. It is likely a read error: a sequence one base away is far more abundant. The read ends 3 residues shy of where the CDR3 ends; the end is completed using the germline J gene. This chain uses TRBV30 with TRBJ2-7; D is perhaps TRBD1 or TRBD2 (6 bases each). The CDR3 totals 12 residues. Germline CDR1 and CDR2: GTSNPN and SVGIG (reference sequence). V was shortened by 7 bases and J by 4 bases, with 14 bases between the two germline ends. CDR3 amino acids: CASHRRGYEQYF. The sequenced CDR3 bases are TGTGCCTCTCACAGGAGGGGGTACGAG.

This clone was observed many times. CDR3 DNA (partial): TGCAGTGCTAGAGACTCCGACAGGGGGGGTACTGAA. Amino acids: CSARDSDRGGTE. The CDR3 reads in full as CSARDSDRGGTEAFF. This rearrangement joins TRBV20-1 to TRBJ1-1, with TRBD1 matching over 9 bases. The observed sequence ends 3 residues before the CDR3 terminus, with the missing tail filled in from the germline J gene. V trimming: 0 bases; J trimming: 5 bases; junction bases outside the gene matches: 7. The CDR3 is made up of 15 amino acids. Germline loops: CDR1 DFQATT, CDR2 SNEGSKA (reference sequence).

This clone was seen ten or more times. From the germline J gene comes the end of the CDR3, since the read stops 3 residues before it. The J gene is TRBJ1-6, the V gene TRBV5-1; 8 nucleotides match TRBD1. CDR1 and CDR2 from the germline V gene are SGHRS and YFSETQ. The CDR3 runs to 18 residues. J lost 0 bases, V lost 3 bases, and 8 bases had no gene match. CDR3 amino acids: CASSSRQGHNSYNSPLHF. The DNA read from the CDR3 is TGCGCCAGCAGCTCAAGACAGGGGCACAACTCCTATAATTCACCC. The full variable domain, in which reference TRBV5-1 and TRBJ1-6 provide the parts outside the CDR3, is KAGVTQTPRYLIKTRGQQVTLSCSPISGHRSVSWYQQTPGQGLQFLFEYFSETQRNKGNFPGRFSGRQFSNSRSEMNVSTLELGDSALYLCASSSRQGHNSYNSPLHFGNGTRLTVT.

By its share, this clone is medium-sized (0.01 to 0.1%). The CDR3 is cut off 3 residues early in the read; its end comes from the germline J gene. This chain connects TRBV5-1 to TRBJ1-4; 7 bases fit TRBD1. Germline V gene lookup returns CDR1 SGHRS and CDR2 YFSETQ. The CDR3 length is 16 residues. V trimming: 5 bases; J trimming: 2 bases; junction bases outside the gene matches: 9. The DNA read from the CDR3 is TGCGCCAGCAGGGAGGGGGCGCTGGGGACTAATGAAAAA. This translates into CASREGALGTNEK. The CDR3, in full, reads CASREGALGTNEKLFF. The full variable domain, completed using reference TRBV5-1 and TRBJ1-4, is KAGVTQTPRYLIKTRGQQVTLSCSPISGHRSVSWYQQTPGQGLQFLFEYFSETQRNKGNFPGRFSGRQFSNSRSEMNVSTLELGDSALYLCASREGALGTNEKLFFGSGTQLSVL.

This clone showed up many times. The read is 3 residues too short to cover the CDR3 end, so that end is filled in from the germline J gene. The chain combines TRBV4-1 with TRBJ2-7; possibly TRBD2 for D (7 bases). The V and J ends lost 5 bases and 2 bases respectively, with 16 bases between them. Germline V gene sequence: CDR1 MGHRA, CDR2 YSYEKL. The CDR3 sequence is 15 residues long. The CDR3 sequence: CASSLERGAAYEQYF. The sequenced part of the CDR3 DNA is TGCGCCAGCAGCTTAGAACGGGGGGCGGCCTACGAG.

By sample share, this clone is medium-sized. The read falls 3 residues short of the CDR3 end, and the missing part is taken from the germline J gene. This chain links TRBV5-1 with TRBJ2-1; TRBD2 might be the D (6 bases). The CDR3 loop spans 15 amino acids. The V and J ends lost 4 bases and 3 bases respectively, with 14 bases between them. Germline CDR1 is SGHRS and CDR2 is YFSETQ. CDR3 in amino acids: CASSQDYVSYNEQFF. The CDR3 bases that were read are TGCGCCAGCAGCCAGGACTACGTCAGCTACAATGAG.

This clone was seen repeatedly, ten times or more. CDR3 DNA, as far as it was read: TGTGCCAGCAGCTTATATCGTAATTATGGC. It encodes CASSLYRNYG. The whole CDR3 sequence is CASSLYRNYGYTF. This chain connects TRBV7-2 to TRBJ1-2; D gene ambiguous. The observed sequence ends 3 residues before the CDR3 terminus, with the missing tail filled in from the germline J gene. V was trimmed by 2 bases and J by 5 bases, leaving 9 bases between them. This CDR3 has 13 residues. Germline CDR1 SGHTA, CDR2 FQGNSA.

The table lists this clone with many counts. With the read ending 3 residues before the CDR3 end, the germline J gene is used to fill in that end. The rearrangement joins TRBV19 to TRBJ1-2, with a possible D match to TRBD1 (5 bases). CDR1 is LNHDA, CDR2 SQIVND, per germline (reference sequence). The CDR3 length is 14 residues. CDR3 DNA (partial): TGTGCCAGTAGTATAGCCCCAGGGTCGAACGGC. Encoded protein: CASSIAPGSNG. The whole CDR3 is CASSIAPGSNGYTF. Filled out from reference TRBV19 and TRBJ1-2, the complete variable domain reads DGGITQSPKYLFRKEGQNVTLSCEQNLNHDAMYWYRQDPGQGLRLIYYSQIVNDFQKGDIAEGYSVSREKKESFPLTVTSAQKNPTAFYLCASSIAPGSNGYTFGSGTRLTVV.

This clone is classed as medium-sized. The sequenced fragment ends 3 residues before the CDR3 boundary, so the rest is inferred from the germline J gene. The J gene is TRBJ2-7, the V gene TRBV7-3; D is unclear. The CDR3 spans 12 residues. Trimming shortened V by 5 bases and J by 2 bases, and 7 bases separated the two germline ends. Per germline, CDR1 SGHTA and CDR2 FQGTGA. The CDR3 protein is CASSNTPYEQYF. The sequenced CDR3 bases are TGTGCCAGCAGCAACACGCCCTACGAG.

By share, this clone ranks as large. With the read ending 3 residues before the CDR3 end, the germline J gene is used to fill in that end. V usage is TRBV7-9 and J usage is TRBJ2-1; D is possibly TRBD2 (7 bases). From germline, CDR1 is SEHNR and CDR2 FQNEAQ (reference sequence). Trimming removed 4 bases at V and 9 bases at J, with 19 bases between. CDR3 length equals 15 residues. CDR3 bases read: TGTGCCAGCAGCTCGACCAATATTGGGGGGGCTGAG. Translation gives CASSSTNIGGAE. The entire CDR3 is CASSSTNIGGAEQFF.